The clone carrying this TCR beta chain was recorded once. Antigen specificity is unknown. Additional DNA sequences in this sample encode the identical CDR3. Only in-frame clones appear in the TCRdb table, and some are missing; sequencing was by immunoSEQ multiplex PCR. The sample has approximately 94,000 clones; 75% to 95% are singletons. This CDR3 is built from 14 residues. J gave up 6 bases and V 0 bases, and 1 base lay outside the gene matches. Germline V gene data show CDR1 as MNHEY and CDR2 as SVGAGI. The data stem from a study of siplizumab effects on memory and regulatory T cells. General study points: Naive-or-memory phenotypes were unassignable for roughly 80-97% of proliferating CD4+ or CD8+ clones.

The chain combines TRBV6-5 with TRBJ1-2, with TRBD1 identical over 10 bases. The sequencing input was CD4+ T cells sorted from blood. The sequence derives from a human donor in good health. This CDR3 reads CASSYSTGGNGYTF. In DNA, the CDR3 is TGTGCCAGCAGTTACTCGACAGGGGGCAATGGCTACACCTTC.